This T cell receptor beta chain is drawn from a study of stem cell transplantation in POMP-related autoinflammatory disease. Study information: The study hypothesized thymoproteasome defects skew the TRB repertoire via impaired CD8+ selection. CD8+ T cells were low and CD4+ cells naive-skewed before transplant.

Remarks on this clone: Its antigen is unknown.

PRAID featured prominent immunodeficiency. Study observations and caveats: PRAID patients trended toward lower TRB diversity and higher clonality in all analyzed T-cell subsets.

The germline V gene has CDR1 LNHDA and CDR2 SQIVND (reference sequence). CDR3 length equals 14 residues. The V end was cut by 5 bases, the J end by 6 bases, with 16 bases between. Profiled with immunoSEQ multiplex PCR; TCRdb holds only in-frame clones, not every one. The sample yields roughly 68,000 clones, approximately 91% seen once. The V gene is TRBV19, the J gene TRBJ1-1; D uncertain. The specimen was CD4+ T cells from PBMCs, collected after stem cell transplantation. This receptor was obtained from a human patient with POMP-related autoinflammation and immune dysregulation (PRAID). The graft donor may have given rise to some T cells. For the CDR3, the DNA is TGTGCCAGTAGTGCCCGATTTGGCCGGGCTGAAGCTTTCTTT. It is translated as CASSARFGRAEAFF.